The 8 T cell receptor beta chains reported below all come from one sample, sequenced in a study of T cells in Graves' hyperthyroidism and ophthalmopathy. The source material, RNA transcripts, was used to amplify TCR beta CDR3 regions. With the HTBI primer set, the TCR CDR3 went through a first round of RT-PCR. TCRdb reprocessed the multiplex PCR reads with MiXCR, giving one entry per CDR3 protein. The table lists about 560,000 distinct CDR3 sequences, approximately 14% of them singletons. The sample was blood. These receptors were taken from a woman younger than 45 with Graves' hyperthyroidism.

The CDR3 is CASSQTGTGGLSPLHF. The CDR3 nucleotides read TGCGCCAGCAGCCAAACCGGGACAGGGGGCCTTTCACCCCTCCACTTT. V usage is TRBV4-1 and J usage is TRBJ1-6; 12 bases align to TRBD1. CDR1 MGHRA and CDR2 YSYEKL come from the germline V gene. The V segment lost 2 bases and the J segment 9 bases; nucleotides outside the gene matches: 5. The CDR3 extends over 16 amino acids.

In this sample, this clonotype turned up a few times. At one end, the junction sequence differs from germline, possibly due to a read error. This chain links TRBV7-2 with TRBJ2-7, with 12 positions matching TRBD2. Germline V lookup: CDR1 SGHTA, CDR2 FQGNSA. This CDR3 has 15 residues. The CDR3 coding sequence is TGTGCCAGCAGCCTAGCGGGAGGGCCGCCTAGTGAGCAGTACTTC. Its protein is CASSLAGGPPSEQYF. The variable domain in full, with the rest retrieved from reference TRBV7-2 and TRBJ2-7, is GAGVSQSPSNKVTEKGKDVELRCDPISGHTALYWYRQSLGQGLEFLIYFQGNSAPDKSGLPSDRFSAERTGGSVSTLTIQRTQQEDSAVYLCASSLAGGPPSEQYFGPGTRLTVT.

This clonotype was seen many times. The V gene is TRBV24-1, the J gene TRBJ2-5, with 12 bases lining up with TRBD2. Per germline, CDR1 KGHDR and CDR2 SFDVKD. Germline trimming cut 3 bases from V and 5 bases from J; bases unmatched to any gene: 12. CDR3 size: 18 residues. The CDR3 is CATSDPHPSGRAIETQYF. The CDR3 DNA reads TGTGCCACCAGTGATCCACATCCTAGCGGGAGGGCCATTGAGACCCAGTACTTC.

This clonotype came up many times. This sequence joins TRBV5-1 and TRBJ2-7, with no clear D. Trimming took 1 base from V and 5 from J, leaving 10 bases between them. CDR3 length: 13 residues. Germline V gives CDR1 SGHRS, CDR2 YFSETQ. The CDR3 here is CASSLLTAHEQYF. CDR3 nucleotides: TGCGCCAGCAGCTTGCTTACAGCCCACGAGCAGTACTTC.

This clonotype was seen ten or more times. V is TRBV28 and J is TRBJ2-7; D is undetermined. This CDR3 region has 14 residues. Germline V gene lookup returns CDR1 MDHEN and CDR2 SYDVKM. V was clipped by 5 bases and J by 0 bases, with 11 bases between them. CDR3 sequence (DNA): TGTGCCAGCAGTACGGGTAGGAGCTCCTACGAGCAGTACTTC. Translated, it gives CASSTGRSSYEQYF.

This clonotype has ten or more counts. The chain links TRBV7-2 to TRBJ2-3; D possibly corresponds to TRBD2 (6 bases). Germline-derived CDR1 and CDR2 are SGHTA and FQGNSA. This CDR3 region has 16 residues. The V end was cut by 5 bases, the J end by 6 bases, with 21 bases between. CDR3: CASSVTGGGRGDTQYF. The CDR3 DNA is TGTGCCAGCAGCGTTACGGGCGGAGGGCGCGGGGATACGCAGTATTTT.

The table lists this clonotype with a few counts. This chain connects TRBV30 to TRBJ1-3; 11 nucleotides align to TRBD1. CDR1 and CDR2 from the germline V gene are GTSNPN and SVGIG (reference sequence). V gave up 0 bases and J gave up 4 bases; unmatched junction bases: 2. This CDR3 comprises 15 residues. This chain's CDR3 is CAWSVRTGGGNTIYF. The DNA of the CDR3 is TGTGCCTGGAGTGTACGGACAGGGGGCGGAAACACCATATATTTT.

This clonotype was counted a few times. The chain joins TRBV13 to TRBJ2-1, with 11 positions matching TRBD2. Per the germline V gene, CDR1 is PRHDT and CDR2 is FYEKMQ (reference sequence). The CDR3 contains 19 residues. With V trimmed by 5 bases and J by 0 bases, 12 bases remained unmatched. The DNA of the CDR3 is TGTGCCAGCAGCACCCGACTAGCGGGACCCTCGGGCTCCTACAATGAGCAGTTCTTC. It yields the protein CASSTRLAGPSGSYNEQFF. Together with reference TRBV13 and TRBJ2-1, the CDR3 gives the full variable domain: AAGVIQSPRHLIKEKRETATLKCYPIPRHDTVYWYQQGPGQDPQFLISFYEKMQSDKGSIPDRFSAQQFSDYHSELNMSSLELGDSALYFCASSTRLAGPSGSYNEQFFGPGTRLTVL.